One TCR beta chain is described in this entry. The data belong to a study of blood T cell repertoires in COVID-19. Study background: Spain, Italy and the United States supplied samples that represented acute and convalescent COVID-19.

The CDR3 contains 14 residues. Germline V gene data show CDR1 as LNHNV and CDR2 as YYDKDF (reference sequence). V gave up 6 bases and J gave up 2 bases, with 14 bases separating them. In the authors' workflow: Estimation of nucleated cell counts was performed using reference gene primer amplification. Data came from immunoSEQ multiplex PCR; TCRdb stores just in-frame clones and leaves some out. V, J and clone size are those of that table, while D and trimming were read from the DNA. The sample records approximately 82,000 clones, approximately 78% being singletons. This clonotype was obtained from a man aged 45-65 years with active or convalescent COVID-19. Sequencing input: peripheral blood. The chain joins TRBV15 to TRBJ2-7, with D possibly being TRBD1 (6 bases). The CDR3 spells CATRYGPGAYEQYF. Written as DNA, the CDR3 is TGTGCCACCAGGTACGGCCCAGGGGCCTACGAGCAGTACTTC. The variable domain in full, completed from reference TRBV15 and TRBJ2-7, reads DAMVIQNPRYQVTQFGKPVTLSCSQTLNHNVMYWYQQKSSQAPKLLFHYYDKDFNNEADTPDNFQSRRPNTSFCFLDIRSPGLGDTAMYLCATRYGPGAYEQYFGPGTRLTVT.